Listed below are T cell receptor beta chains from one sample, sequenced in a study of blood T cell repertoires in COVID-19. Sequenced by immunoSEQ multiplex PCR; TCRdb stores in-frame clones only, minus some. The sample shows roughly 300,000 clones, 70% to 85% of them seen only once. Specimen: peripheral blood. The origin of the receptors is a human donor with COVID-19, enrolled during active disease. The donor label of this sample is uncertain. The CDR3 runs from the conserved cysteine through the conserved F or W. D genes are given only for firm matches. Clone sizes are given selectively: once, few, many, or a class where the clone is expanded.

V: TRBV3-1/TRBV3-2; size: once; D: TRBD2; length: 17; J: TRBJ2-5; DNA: TGTGCCAGCAGTCTTGGACTAGCGGGAGGACACCAAGAGACCCAGTACTTC; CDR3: CASSLGLAGGHQETQYF
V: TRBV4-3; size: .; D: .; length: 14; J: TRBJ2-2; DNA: TGCGCCAGCAGCCAGATATCGAGCACCGGGGAGCTGTTTTTT; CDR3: CASSQISSTGELFF
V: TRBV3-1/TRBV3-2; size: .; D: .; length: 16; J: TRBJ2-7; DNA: TGTGCCAGCAGCCGCCCGGGTGGGAGGACCTCCTACGAGCAGTACTTC; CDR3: CASSRPGGRTSYEQYF
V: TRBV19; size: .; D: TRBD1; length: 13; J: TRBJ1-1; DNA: TGTGCCAGTAGTATACAGGGGGCCACTGAAGCTTTCTTT; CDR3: CASSIQGATEAFF
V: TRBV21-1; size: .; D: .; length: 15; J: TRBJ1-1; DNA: TGTGCCAAACAAACTAGGACAGGGATGAACACTGAAGCTTTCTTT; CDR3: CAKQTRTGMNTEAFF
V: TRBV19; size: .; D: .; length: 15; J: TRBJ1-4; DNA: TGTGCCAGTAGTATAGACGGTGCAACTAATGAAAAACTGTTTTTT; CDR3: CASSIDGATNEKLFF
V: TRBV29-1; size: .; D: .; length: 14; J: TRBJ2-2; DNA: TGCAGCGTTGAACACAGTTATGACACCGGGGAGCTGTTTTTT; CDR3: CSVEHSYDTGELFF
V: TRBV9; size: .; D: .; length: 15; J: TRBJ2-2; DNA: TGTGCCAGCAGCCCAGGGACGGGAGCTGCCGGGGAGCTGTTTTTT; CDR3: CASSPGTGAAGELFF
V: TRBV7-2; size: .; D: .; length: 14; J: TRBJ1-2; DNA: TGTGCCAGCAGCCGCACCAGAAATAACTATGGCTACACCTTC; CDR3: CASSRTRNNYGYTF
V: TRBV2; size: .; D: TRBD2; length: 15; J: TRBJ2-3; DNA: TGTGCCAGCAGTCCGACTAGCGCCCGCACAGATACGCAGTATTTT; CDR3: CASSPTSARTDTQYF
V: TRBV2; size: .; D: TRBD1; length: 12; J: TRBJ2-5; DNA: TGTGCCAGCAACAGGGGTAGAGAGACCCAGTACTTC; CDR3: CASNRGRETQYF
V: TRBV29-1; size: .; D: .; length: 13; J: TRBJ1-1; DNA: TGCAGCGTTGGAGGACAGATGAACACTGAAGCTTTCTTT; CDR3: CSVGGQMNTEAFF
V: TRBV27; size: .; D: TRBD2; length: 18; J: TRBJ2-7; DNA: TGTGCCAGCAGTTTAGGTCTAGCGGGAGGAGGAGCCCCATACGAGCAGTACTTC; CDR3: CASSLGLAGGGAPYEQYF
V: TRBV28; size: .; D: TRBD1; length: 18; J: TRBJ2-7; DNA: TGTGCCAGCAGTTCCATAATCAACAGGGGGCATTTAGCCTACGAGCAGTACTTC; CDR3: CASSSIINRGHLAYEQYF
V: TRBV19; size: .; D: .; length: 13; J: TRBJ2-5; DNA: TGTGCCAGTATCGGGGGTCCGGGAGAGACCCAGTACTTC; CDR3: CASIGGPGETQYF
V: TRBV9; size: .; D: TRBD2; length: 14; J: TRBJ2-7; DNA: TGTGCCAGCAGCGTCGGGGCGGGAGCCTACGAGCAGTACTTC; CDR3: CASSVGAGAYEQYF
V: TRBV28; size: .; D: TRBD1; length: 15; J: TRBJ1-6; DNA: TGTGCCAGCAGTCAAGGGGACAGGGTAATTTCACCCCTCCACTTT; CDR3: CASSQGDRVISPLHF
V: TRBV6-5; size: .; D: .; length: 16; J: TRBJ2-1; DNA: TGTGCCAGCAGTTATGATAGCGGAATATCCTACAATGAGCAGTTCTTC; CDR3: CASSYDSGISYNEQFF
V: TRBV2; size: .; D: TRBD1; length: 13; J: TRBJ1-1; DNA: TGTGCCAGCAGGACTTCAGGGGGAACTGAAGCTTTCTTT; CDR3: CASRTSGGTEAFF
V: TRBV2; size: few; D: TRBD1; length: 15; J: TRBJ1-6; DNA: TGTGCCAGCACAATCACCGGGACAGGGGGTTCACCCCTCCACTTT; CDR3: CASTITGTGGSPLHF
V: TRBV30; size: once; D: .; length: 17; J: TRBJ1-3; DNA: TGTGCCTGGAGTGGAGACAGGAACCATATCTCTGGAAACACCATATATTTT; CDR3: CAWSGDRNHISGNTIYF
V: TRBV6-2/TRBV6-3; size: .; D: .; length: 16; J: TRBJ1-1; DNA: TGTGCCAGCAGTTACCTTATCGGGGGGCTGGACACTGAAGCTTTCTTT; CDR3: CASSYLIGGLDTEAFF
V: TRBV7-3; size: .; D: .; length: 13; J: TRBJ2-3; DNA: TGTGCCAGCAGAGGGACTCCCGCGGATACGCAGTATTTT; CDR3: CASRGTPADTQYF
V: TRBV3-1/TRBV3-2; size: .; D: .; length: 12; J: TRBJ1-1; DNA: TGTGCCAGCCGGGGGGGTGGAACTGAAGCTTTCTTT; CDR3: CASRGGGTEAFF
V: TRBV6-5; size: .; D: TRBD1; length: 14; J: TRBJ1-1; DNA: TGTGCCAGCAGTCCAGGGACAGCAAACACTGAAGCTTTCTTT; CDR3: CASSPGTANTEAFF
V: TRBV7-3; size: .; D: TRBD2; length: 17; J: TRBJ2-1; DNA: TGTGCCAGCAGCCCGCCCGGGACTAGCGGTTCCTACAATGAGCAGTTCTTC; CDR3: CASSPPGTSGSYNEQFF
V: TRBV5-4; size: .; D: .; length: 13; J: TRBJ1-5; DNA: TGTGCCAGCAGCTTGAACAGGAATCAGCCCCAGCATTTT; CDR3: CASSLNRNQPQHF
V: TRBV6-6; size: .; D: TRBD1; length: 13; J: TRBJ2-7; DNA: TGTGCCAGCAGCCCGACAGGGCTCCGCGAGCAGTACTTC; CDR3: CASSPTGLREQYF
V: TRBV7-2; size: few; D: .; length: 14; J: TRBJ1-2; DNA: TGTGCCAGCAGCTCAACCGGGACAACCTATGGCTACACCTTC; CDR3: CASSSTGTTYGYTF
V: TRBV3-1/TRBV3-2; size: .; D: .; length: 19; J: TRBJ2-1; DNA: TGTGCCAGCAGCCAAGATAGGTACCTTAGGAGGGAGTCCTACAATGAGCAGTTCTTC; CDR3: CASSQDRYLRRESYNEQFF
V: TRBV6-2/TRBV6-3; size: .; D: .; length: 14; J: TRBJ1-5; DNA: TGTGCCAGCAGTTACATCACCCAGGATCAGCCCCAGCATTTT; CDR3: CASSYITQDQPQHF
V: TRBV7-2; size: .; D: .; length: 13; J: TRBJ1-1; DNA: TGTGCCAGCAGCTTACGGAGAGGCACTGAAGCTTTCTTT; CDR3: CASSLRRGTEAFF
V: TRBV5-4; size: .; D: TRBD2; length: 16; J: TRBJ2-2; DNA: TGTGCCAGCAGCTTCGAAATAGCGGGACAAACCGGGGAGCTGTTTTTT; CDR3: CASSFEIAGQTGELFF
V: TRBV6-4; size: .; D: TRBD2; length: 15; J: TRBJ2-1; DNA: TGTGCCAGCAGTGTGGAGCGGGAGCCCTACAATGAGCAGTTCTTC; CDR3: CASSVEREPYNEQFF
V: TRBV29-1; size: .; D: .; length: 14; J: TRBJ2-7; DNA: TGCAGCGTTGAGGCCACGGACAGGAGGGACGAGCAGTACTTC; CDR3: CSVEATDRRDEQYF
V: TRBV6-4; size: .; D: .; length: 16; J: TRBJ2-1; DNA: TGTGCCAGCAGTGACTCGCGTTCAGGCTATTACAATGAGCAGTTCTTC; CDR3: CASSDSRSGYYNEQFF
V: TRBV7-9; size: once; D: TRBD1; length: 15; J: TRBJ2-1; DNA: TGTGCCAGCAGCAACCCCGGGACAGGGAGCAATGAGCAGTTCTTC; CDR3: CASSNPGTGSNEQFF
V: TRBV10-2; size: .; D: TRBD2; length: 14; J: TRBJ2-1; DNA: TGCGCCAGCCGACTAGCGGGAGTATCCGATGAGCAGTTCTTC; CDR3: CASRLAGVSDEQFF
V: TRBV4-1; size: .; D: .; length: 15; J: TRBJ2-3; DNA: TGCGCCAGCAGCCAAGATGGGGGGGCGACAGATACGCAGTATTTT; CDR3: CASSQDGGATDTQYF
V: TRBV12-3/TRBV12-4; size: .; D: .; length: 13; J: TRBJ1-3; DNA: TGTGCCAGCAGACTAGTTACGGCCAACACCATATATTTT; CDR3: CASRLVTANTIYF
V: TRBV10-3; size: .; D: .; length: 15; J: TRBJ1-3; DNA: TGTGCCATCAGATGGGGCAGCCAAGCAGGAAACACCATATATTTT; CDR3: CAIRWGSQAGNTIYF
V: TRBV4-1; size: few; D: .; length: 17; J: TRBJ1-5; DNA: TGCGCCAGCAGCCAAGATAGGTCGGCAGGATCGAATCAGCCCCAGCATTTT; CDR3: CASSQDRSAGSNQPQHF
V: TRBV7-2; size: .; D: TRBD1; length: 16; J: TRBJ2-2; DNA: TGTGCCAGCAGCCCCCTGACAGGGCTGAACACCGGGGAGCTGTTTTTT; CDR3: CASSPLTGLNTGELFF
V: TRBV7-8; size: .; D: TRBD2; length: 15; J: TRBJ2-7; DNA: TGTGCCAGCAGAGCTTGGGGGGGGAACTCCTACGAGCAGTACTTC; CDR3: CASRAWGGNSYEQYF
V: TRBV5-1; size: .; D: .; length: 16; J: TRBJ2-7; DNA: TGCGCCAGCAGCTTTCTACAGGGTAGGGTCACTACCGAGCAGTACTTC; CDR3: CASSFLQGRVTTEQYF
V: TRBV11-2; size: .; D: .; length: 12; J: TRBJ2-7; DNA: TGTGCCAGCAGCTTACTAGACTACGAGCAGTACTTC; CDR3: CASSLLDYEQYF
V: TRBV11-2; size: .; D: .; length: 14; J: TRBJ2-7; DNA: TGTGCCAGCAGCTTATTACAGGGCCCTTACGAGCAGTACTTC; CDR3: CASSLLQGPYEQYF
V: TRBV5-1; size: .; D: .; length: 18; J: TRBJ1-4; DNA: TGCGCCAGCAGCCCCGAGGGTAGTAGATATGCAACTAATGAAAAACTGTTTTTT; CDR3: CASSPEGSRYATNEKLFF
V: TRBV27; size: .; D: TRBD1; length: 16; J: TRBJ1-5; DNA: TGTGCCAGCAGTTCAGGCGATGACAGGGCGTTTCAGCCCCAGCATTTT; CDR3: CASSSGDDRAFQPQHF
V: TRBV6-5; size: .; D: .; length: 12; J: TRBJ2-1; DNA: TGTGCCAGCGGTAGCTCCTACAATGAGCAGTTCTTC; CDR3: CASGSSYNEQFF
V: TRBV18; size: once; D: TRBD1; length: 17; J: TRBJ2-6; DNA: TGTGCCAGCTCACAGCAACAGGGGTTCTCTGGGGCCAACGTCCTGACTTTC; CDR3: CASSQQQGFSGANVLTF
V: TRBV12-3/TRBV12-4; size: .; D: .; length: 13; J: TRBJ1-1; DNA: TGTGCCAGCAGTTTTGGCCTGAACACTGAAGCTTTCTTT; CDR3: CASSFGLNTEAFF